This is a list of T cell receptor beta chains from one sample in a study of technical replicates of blood from several donors. TCRdb keeps only in-frame clones here, not all; method: immunoSEQ multiplex PCR. The sample includes 85,000 to 100,000 clones, about 93% of them seen just once. Material: T cells isolated from PBMCs. The receptors were gathered from a human donor in good health. Both conserved end residues are part of each CDR3. A D gene is named only where the DNA matches it firmly. Size is omitted from some rows. Given values are once, few, many or a class for expanded clones.

d_gene: .; v_gene: TRBV29-1; abundance: .; j_gene: TRBJ1-1; CDR3aa: CSQSGGGTEAFF; CDR3nt: TGCAGCCAGTCCGGGGGGGGCACTGAAGCTTTCTTT
d_gene: TRBD2; v_gene: TRBV15; abundance: .; j_gene: TRBJ2-1; CDR3aa: CATSSPEAGERNEQFF; CDR3nt: TGTGCCACCAGCAGTCCTGAGGCGGGGGAGAGGAATGAGCAGTTCTTC
d_gene: TRBD1; v_gene: TRBV27; abundance: .; j_gene: TRBJ1-1; CDR3aa: CASSGAGGRNTEAFF; CDR3nt: TGTGCCAGCAGTGGGGCAGGGGGTAGGAACACTGAAGCTTTCTTT
d_gene: .; v_gene: TRBV29-1; abundance: once; j_gene: TRBJ1-4; CDR3aa: CSVGTFGEKLFF; CDR3nt: TGCAGCGTCGGGACATTTGGTGAAAAACTGTTTTTT
d_gene: .; v_gene: TRBV30; abundance: .; j_gene: TRBJ1-2; CDR3aa: CAWSVRGGGIGYTF; CDR3nt: TGTGCCTGGAGTGTACGGGGGGGCGGTATCGGCTACACCTTC
d_gene: .; v_gene: TRBV10-3; abundance: .; j_gene: TRBJ2-1; CDR3aa: CAIGQVDYNEQFF; CDR3nt: TGTGCCATCGGGCAGGTGGACTACAATGAGCAGTTCTTC
d_gene: .; v_gene: TRBV25-1; abundance: .; j_gene: TRBJ2-2; CDR3aa: CASSVGTGELFF; CDR3nt: TGTGCCAGCAGTGTCGGGACCGGGGAGCTGTTTTTT
d_gene: TRBD1; v_gene: TRBV6-1; abundance: .; j_gene: TRBJ1-5; CDR3aa: CASSDGTGGLAPQHF; CDR3nt: TGTGCCAGCAGTGATGGGACAGGGGGCCTAGCGCCCCAGCATTTT
d_gene: .; v_gene: TRBV11-2; abundance: .; j_gene: TRBJ2-7; CDR3aa: CASSGSRARAEQYF; CDR3nt: TGTGCCAGCAGCGGCTCCCGAGCGAGGGCCGAGCAGTACTTC
d_gene: .; v_gene: TRBV7-3; abundance: .; j_gene: TRBJ2-1; CDR3aa: CASSLRQDNEQFF; CDR3nt: TGTGCCAGCAGCTTAAGGCAGGACAATGAGCAGTTCTTC
d_gene: TRBD2; v_gene: TRBV12-5; abundance: .; j_gene: TRBJ2-3; CDR3aa: CASGLVDGGLDTQYF; CDR3nt: TGTGCTAGTGGTTTGGTCGACGGGGGGTTGGATACGCAGTATTTT
d_gene: .; v_gene: TRBV11-3; abundance: .; j_gene: TRBJ2-2; CDR3aa: CASSVGHTNTGELFF; CDR3nt: TGTGCCAGCAGCGTGGGACATACGAACACCGGGGAGCTGTTTTTT
d_gene: .; v_gene: TRBV6-5; abundance: once; j_gene: TRBJ2-7; CDR3aa: CASSGAWGAYEQYF; CDR3nt: TGTGCCAGCAGTGGGGCGTGGGGGGCCTACGAGCAGTACTTC
d_gene: TRBD2; v_gene: TRBV18; abundance: .; j_gene: TRBJ2-7; CDR3aa: CASSPGLAGVKTYEQYF; CDR3nt: TGTGCCAGCTCACCGGGACTAGCGGGAGTCAAAACCTACGAGCAGTACTTC
d_gene: TRBD2; v_gene: TRBV6-1; abundance: .; j_gene: TRBJ2-7; CDR3aa: CASEGLESPYEQYF; CDR3nt: TGTGCCAGCGAGGGACTAGAGAGCCCCTACGAGCAGTACTTC
d_gene: .; v_gene: TRBV11-3; abundance: .; j_gene: TRBJ1-1; CDR3aa: CASSSYRQDTEAFF; CDR3nt: TGTGCCAGCAGCTCCTACAGACAGGACACTGAAGCTTTCTTT